The 25 T cell receptor beta chains listed next were all sequenced from one sample in a study of cytomegalovirus exposure and HLA in healthy donors. The primer mix had 60 Vbeta and 13 Jbeta primers. Assay used: immunoSEQ multiplex PCR; TCRdb lists only in-frame clones, some missing. The profile shows approximately 88,000 clones, approximately 80% of them singletons. Sequencing used PBMCs. The source of these receptors is a man younger than 35 in good health and CMV-seronegative.

The chain recombines TRBV4-1 with TRBJ2-7, with TRBD2 identical over 13 bases. The CDR3 totals 15 residues. V lost 2 bases, J lost 2 bases, and 0 bases stayed unmatched. The germline gives CDR1 MGHRA, CDR2 YSYEKL. CDR3 bases: TGCGCCAGCAGCCAAACTAGCGGGGGGGCCTACGAGCAGTACTTC. Protein sequence: CASSQTSGGAYEQYF.

The rearrangement uses TRBV7-6 and TRBJ2-5; weak D call: TRBD2 (6 bases). Germline-derived CDR1 and CDR2 are SGHVS and FNYEAQ. This CDR3 region has 14 residues. V was shortened by 1 base and J by 10 bases, with 16 bases between the two germline ends. CDR3 loop: CASSLEPSEGGQYF. DNA of the CDR3: TGTGCCAGCAGCTTAGAACCGTCCGAGGGAGGCCAGTACTTC. Supplemented by reference TRBV7-6 and TRBJ2-5, the full variable domain reads GAGVSQSPRYKVTKRGQDVALRCDPISGHVSLYWYRQALGQGPEFLTYFNYEAQQDKSGLPNDRFSAERPEGSISTLTIQRTEQRDSAMYRCASSLEPSEGGQYFGPGTRLLVL.

The gene calls are TRBV27 and TRBJ2-3, with TRBD2 matching 8 bases. Germline assignment: CDR1 MNHEY and CDR2 SMNVEV (reference sequence). The J segment lost 2 bases and the V segment lost 8 bases, leaving 9 bases of the junction unmatched. This CDR3 region has 15 residues. The CDR3 spells CASSGGQGYTDTQYF. The CDR3 DNA sequence: TGTGCCAGCTCGGGGGGGCAAGGATACACAGATACGCAGTATTTT.

This chain joins TRBV7-6 and TRBJ2-5; 7 bases line up with TRBD2. This CDR3 region has 15 residues. J was trimmed by 5 bases and V by 6 bases; bases with no gene match: 12. Germline V gene lookup returns CDR1 SGHVS and CDR2 FNYEAQ. The CDR3 loop is CASRAGLAVQETQYF. The CDR3, as DNA: TGTGCCAGCAGAGCGGGTCTAGCGGTCCAGGAGACCCAGTACTTC.

This clone was counted a single time. The chain has TRBV6-5 and TRBJ1-6; D is perhaps TRBD1 (6 bases). The CDR3 contains 16 residues. CDR1 and CDR2 from the germline V gene are MNHEY and SVGAGI. V was shortened by 0 bases and J by 3 bases, with 9 bases between the two germline ends. The chain's CDR3 is CASSYSWTVYNSPLHF. CDR3 DNA: TGTGCCAGCAGTTACTCGTGGACAGTCTATAATTCACCCCTCCACTTT.

V and J are TRBV4-2 and TRBJ2-1; TRBD2 is a possible D gene (5 bases). V was trimmed by 0 bases and J by 2 bases, leaving 8 bases between them. The CDR3 consists of 15 residues. CDR1 LGHNA and CDR2 YNFKEQ come from the germline V gene. The CDR3 region is CASSQDGLPYNEQFF. The CDR3 coding sequence is TGTGCCAGCAGCCAAGATGGACTCCCCTACAATGAGCAGTTCTTC.

This chain joins TRBV29-1 and TRBJ2-7, with 11 bases identical to TRBD1. Germline V CDR1 and CDR2: SQVTM, ANQGSEA. Trimming at V came to 7 bases and at J to 4 bases, leaving 6 bases not matched to a gene. This CDR3 spans 13 amino acids. CDR3 sequence: CSAIGQGAYEQYF. The CDR3 DNA reads TGCAGCGCCATCGGACAGGGGGCATACGAGCAGTACTTC.

The chain is built from TRBV19 and TRBJ2-3, with 9 bases identical to TRBD2. V was clipped by 5 bases and J by 9 bases; unmatched bases: 12. Germline CDR1 is LNHDA and CDR2 is SQIVND (reference sequence). This CDR3 has 15 residues. CDR3 in amino acids: CASSRPASGDKTQYF. In nucleotides, the CDR3 is TGTGCCAGTAGTCGCCCAGCTAGCGGGGATAAGACGCAGTATTTT.

There are a few counts of this clone. This chain links TRBV10-1 with TRBJ2-2; 14 positions match TRBD2. Germline lookup yields CDR1 WNHNN and CDR2 SYGVQD (reference sequence). CDR3 length: 19 residues. V trimming: 5 bases; J trimming: 1 base; junction bases outside the gene matches: 9. The CDR3 reads CASSSAGTSGGQNTGELFF. The CDR3 DNA reads TGCGCCAGCAGTTCAGCCGGGACTAGCGGGGGCCAGAACACCGGGGAGCTGTTTTTT.

The chain is built from TRBV6-1 and TRBJ1-4; D might be TRBD1 (5 bases). The CDR3 contains 17 residues. V lost 3 bases to trimming and J lost 3 bases, with 17 bases between them. The germline CDR1 and CDR2 sequences are MNHNS and SASEGT. The CDR3 loop reads CASSDEQVSGPNEKLFF. CDR3 bases: TGTGCCAGCAGTGATGAACAGGTATCTGGGCCTAATGAAAAACTGTTTTTT.

The chain uses TRBV10-2 and TRBJ2-5; D may be TRBD1 (5 bases). CDR1 is WSHSY and CDR2 is SAAADI in the germline V gene. CDR3 length: 13 residues. The V end was cut by 3 bases, the J end by 7 bases, with 12 bases between. CDR3 residues: CASSEVGGATQYF. The CDR3 DNA is TGCGCCAGCAGTGAAGTGGGTGGGGCGACCCAGTACTTC.

This clone is a singleton in its sample. This sequence joins TRBV5-1 and TRBJ2-1; 10 bases fit TRBD2. CDR3 length equals 15 residues. J gave up 9 bases and V 4 bases, and 10 bases lay outside the gene matches. In germline, CDR1 is SGHRS, CDR2 YFSETQ. DNA for the CDR3: TGCGCCAGCAGCATTGGGTCTAGCGGGGGTGGTGAGCAGTTCTTC. Translation: CASSIGSSGGGEQFF. Full variable domain (outside the CDR3, taken from reference TRBV5-1 and TRBJ2-1): KAGVTQTPRYLIKTRGQQVTLSCSPISGHRSVSWYQQTPGQGLQFLFEYFSETQRNKGNFPGRFSGRQFSNSRSEMNVSTLELGDSALYLCASSIGSSGGGEQFFGPGTRLTVL.

The CDR3 here is CASSQDFRISGNTIYF. CDR3 DNA sequence: TGCGCCAGCAGCCAAGATTTCAGGATCTCTGGAAACACCATATATTTT. The V gene is TRBV4-1, the J gene TRBJ1-3, with D hard to call. CDR1 is MGHRA and CDR2 is YSYEKL in the germline V gene. V shed 0 bases and J shed 0 bases, with 9 bases lying between them. This CDR3 contains 16 residues.

This clone was observed once. This sequence joins TRBV9 and TRBJ2-3, with TRBD1 identical over 11 bases. The CDR3 runs 17 residues. The junction had 7 bases not matched to a gene; V was cut back by 0 bases and J by 4 bases. CDR1 and CDR2 from the germline V gene are SGDLS and YYNGEE. The CDR3 loop is CASSVASGQGAPDTQYF. CDR3 nucleotides: TGTGCCAGCAGCGTAGCTTCAGGACAGGGGGCACCAGATACGCAGTATTTT.

The rearrangement links TRBV4-1 to TRBJ2-1; D is possibly TRBD2 (6 bases). The CDR3 totals 16 residues. The V end was cut by 1 base, the J end by 0 bases, with 10 bases between. Per the germline V gene, CDR1 is MGHRA and CDR2 is YSYEKL. The CDR3 sequence: CASSQGTGGSYNEQFF. The CDR3 DNA follows: TGCGCCAGCAGCCAAGGGACCGGGGGCTCCTACAATGAGCAGTTCTTC.

The chain couples TRBV7-9 to TRBJ1-2; D ambiguous. Deletions cut 4 bases from V and 5 bases from J, with 17 bases between. This CDR3 contains 15 residues. In germline, CDR1 is SEHNR, CDR2 FQNEAQ (reference sequence). Written as DNA, the CDR3 is TGTGCCAGCAGCTATTATTCCGGGAGTGATTATGGCTACACCTTC. Translation gives CASSYYSGSDYGYTF.

The chain employs TRBV6-5 and TRBJ1-2; 7 bases map to TRBD1. This CDR3 comprises 14 residues. CDR1 is MNHEY and CDR2 is SVGAGI in the germline V gene. J lost 0 bases, V lost 5 bases, and 3 bases had no gene match. The DNA of the CDR3 is TGTGCCAGCAGTCGGGACAGCTCTAACTATGGCTACACCTTC. It yields the protein CASSRDSSNYGYTF.

This rearrangement joins TRBV23-1 to TRBJ1-2, with TRBD1 matching 11 bases. TRBV23-1 is an ORF, and what it does is uncertain. This CDR3 is built from 15 residues. V shed 5 bases and J 7 bases; nucleotides not matched to a gene: 9. CDR3: CASSTDRDRGFGYTF. DNA of the CDR3: TGCGCCAGCAGTACTGACCGGGACAGGGGGTTTGGCTACACCTTC.

This clone was counted a few times. The V gene is TRBV6-1, the J gene TRBJ2-7, with 7 bases lining up with TRBD1. From germline, CDR1 is MNHNS and CDR2 SASEGT. The V segment lost 4 bases and the J segment 2 bases; nucleotides outside the gene matches: 14. This CDR3 is 17 amino acids long. As DNA, the CDR3 is TGTGCCAGCAGTGTGATCGCGTTGGGGACAGTCACCTACGAGCAGTACTTC. This translates into CASSVIALGTVTYEQYF.

This clone was seen just once. The chain uses TRBV4-1 and TRBJ2-4, with 8 bases that match TRBD2. CDR3 length: 13 amino acids. Germline V gene sequence: CDR1 MGHRA, CDR2 YSYEKL. V lost 4 bases and J lost 10; bases outside the gene matches: 6. The CDR3 DNA reads as TGCGCCAGCAGCCCAAGCGGGGGAAATATTCAGTACTTC. Translating gives CASSPSGGNIQYF.

The chain couples TRBV10-3 to TRBJ2-3; 8 nucleotides match TRBD2. Trimming cost V 0 bases and J 1 base; bases outside gene matches: 3. Germline values: CDR1 ENHRY, CDR2 SYGVKD. The CDR3 is made up of 16 amino acids. CDR3 sequence reads: CAISESGRGGTDTQYF. The DNA of the CDR3 is TGTGCCATCAGTGAGTCGGGGCGGGGGGGCACAGATACGCAGTATTTT.

The sample holds one count of this clone. The chain links TRBV4-2 to TRBJ1-3; no clear D. The CDR3 runs to 17 residues. V was clipped by 0 bases and J by 1 base, with 13 bases between them. Per the germline V gene, CDR1 is LGHNA and CDR2 is YNFKEQ. The CDR3 loop is CASSQELYSQSGNTIYF. The DNA for the CDR3 is TGTGCCAGCAGCCAAGAGCTCTACAGCCAGTCTGGAAACACCATATATTTT.

The chain carries TRBV4-1 and TRBJ1-4; a possible D gene is TRBD1 (5 bases). Trimming shortened V by 3 bases and J by 8 bases, and 16 bases separated the two germline ends. In germline, CDR1 is MGHRA, CDR2 YSYEKL. The length of the CDR3 is 15 residues. CDR3 region: CASSQSQGLREKLFF. DNA for the CDR3: TGCGCCAGCAGCCAGAGCCAGGGACTAAGAGAAAAACTGTTTTTT.

The chain combines TRBV5-1 with TRBJ2-7; possibly TRBD2 for D (6 bases). Germline lookup yields CDR1 SGHRS and CDR2 YFSETQ. V was clipped by 4 bases and J by 3 bases, with 14 bases between them. CDR3 size: 14 residues. The CDR3 region has the DNA TGCGCCAGCAGCGTCCGGGACGGGAGCTACGAGCAGTACTTC. It is translated as CASSVRDGSYEQYF.

The chain has TRBV11-1 and TRBJ2-3; 12 positions agree with TRBD2. The CDR3 covers 16 residues. CDR1 SGHAT and CDR2 FQDESV come from the germline V gene (reference sequence). V lost 5 bases to trimming and J lost 6 bases; unmatched junction nucleotides: 9. The CDR3 DNA sequence: TGTGCCAGCAGCCGAGGACTAGCGGGGCGCTGGGATACGCAGTATTTT. Its protein is CASSRGLAGRWDTQYF.